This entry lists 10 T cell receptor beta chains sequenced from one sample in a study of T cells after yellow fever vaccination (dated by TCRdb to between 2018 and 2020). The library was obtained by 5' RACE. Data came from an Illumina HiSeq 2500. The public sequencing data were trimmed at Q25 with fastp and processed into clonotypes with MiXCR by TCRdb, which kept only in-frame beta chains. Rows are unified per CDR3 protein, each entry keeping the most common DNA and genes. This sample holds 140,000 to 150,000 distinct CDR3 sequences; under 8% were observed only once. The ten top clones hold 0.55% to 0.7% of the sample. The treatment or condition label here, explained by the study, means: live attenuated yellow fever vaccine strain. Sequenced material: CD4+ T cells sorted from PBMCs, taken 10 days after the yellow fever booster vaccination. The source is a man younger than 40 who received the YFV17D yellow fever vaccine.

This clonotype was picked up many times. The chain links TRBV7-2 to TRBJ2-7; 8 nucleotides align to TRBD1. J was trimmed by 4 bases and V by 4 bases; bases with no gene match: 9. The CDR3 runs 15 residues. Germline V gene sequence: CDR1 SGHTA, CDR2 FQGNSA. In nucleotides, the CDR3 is TGTGCCAGCAGCTCCCGGGCAGGGGGCCTTTACGAGCAGTACTTC. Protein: CASSSRAGGLYEQYF.

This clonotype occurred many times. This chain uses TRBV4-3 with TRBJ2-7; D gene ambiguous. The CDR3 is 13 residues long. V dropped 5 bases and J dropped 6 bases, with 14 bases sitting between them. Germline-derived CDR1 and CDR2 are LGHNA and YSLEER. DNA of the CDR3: TGCGCCAGCAGCTCCCTTCGGGCCGGCGAGCAGTACTTC. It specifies CASSSLRAGEQYF.

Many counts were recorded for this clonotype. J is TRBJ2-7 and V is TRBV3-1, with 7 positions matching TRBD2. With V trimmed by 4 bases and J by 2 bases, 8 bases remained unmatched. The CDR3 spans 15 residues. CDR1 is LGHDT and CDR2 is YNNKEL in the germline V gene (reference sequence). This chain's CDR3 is CASSPYVGLAYEQYF. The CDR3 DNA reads TGTGCCAGCAGCCCCTATGTAGGACTAGCCTACGAGCAGTACTTC.

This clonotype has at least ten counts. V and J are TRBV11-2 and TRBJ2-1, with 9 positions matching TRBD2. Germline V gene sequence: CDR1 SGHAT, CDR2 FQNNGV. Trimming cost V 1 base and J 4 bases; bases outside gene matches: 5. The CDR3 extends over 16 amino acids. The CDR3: CASSLAGLAKYNEQFF. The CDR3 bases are TGTGCCAGCAGCTTAGCGGGACTAGCAAAGTACAATGAGCAGTTCTTC.

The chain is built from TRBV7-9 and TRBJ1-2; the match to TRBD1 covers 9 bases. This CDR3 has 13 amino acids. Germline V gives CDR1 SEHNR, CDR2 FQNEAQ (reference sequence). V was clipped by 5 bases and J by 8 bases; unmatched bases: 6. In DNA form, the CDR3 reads TGTGCCAGCAGCCACCGGACAGGGGAAGGCTACACCTTC. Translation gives CASSHRTGEGYTF.

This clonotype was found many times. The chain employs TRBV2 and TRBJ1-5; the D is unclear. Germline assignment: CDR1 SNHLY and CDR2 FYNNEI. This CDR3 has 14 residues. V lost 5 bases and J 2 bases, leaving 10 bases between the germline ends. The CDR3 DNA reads TGTGCCAGCAGTACGACCACTGGCAATCAGCCCCAGCATTTT. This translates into CASSTTTGNQPQHF.

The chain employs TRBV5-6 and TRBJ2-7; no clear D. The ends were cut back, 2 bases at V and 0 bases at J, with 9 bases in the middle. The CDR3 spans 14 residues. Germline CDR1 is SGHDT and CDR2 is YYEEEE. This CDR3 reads CASSFRYSSYEQYF. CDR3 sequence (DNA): TGTGCCAGCAGCTTTCGCTATAGCTCCTACGAGCAGTACTTC.

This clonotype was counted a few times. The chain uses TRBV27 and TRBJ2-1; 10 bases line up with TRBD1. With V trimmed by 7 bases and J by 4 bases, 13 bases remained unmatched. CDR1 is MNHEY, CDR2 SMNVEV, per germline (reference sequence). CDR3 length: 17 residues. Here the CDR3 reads CASTSLMGQGMYNEQFF. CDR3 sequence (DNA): TGTGCCAGCACCTCGTTGATGGGACAGGGGATGTACAATGAGCAGTTCTTC.

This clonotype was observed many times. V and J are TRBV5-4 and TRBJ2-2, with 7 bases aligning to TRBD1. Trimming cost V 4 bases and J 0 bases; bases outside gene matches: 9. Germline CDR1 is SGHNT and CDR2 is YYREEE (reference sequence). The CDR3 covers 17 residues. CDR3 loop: CASSKISGQSNTGELFF. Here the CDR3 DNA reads TGTGCCAGCAGCAAAATTTCGGGACAGTCGAACACCGGGGAGCTGTTTTTT. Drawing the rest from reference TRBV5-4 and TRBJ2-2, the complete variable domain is ETGVTQSPTHLIKTRGQQVTLRCSSQSGHNTVSWYQQALGQGPQFIFQYYREEENGRGNFPPRFSGLQFPNYSSELNVNALELDDSALYLCASSKISGQSNTGELFFGEGSRLTVL.

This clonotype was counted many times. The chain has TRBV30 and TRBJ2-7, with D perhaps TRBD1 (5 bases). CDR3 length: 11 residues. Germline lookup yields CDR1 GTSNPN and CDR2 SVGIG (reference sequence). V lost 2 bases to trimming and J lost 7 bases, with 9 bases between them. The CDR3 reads CAWSFGQEQYF. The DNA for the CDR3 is TGTGCCTGGAGTTTCGGACAAGAGCAGTACTTC.